The next 32 T cell receptor beta chains were all read from a single sample in a study of CD8+CD57+ T cells in acquired aplastic anemia. The template used for profiling TCR beta VDJ and CDR3 was genomic DNA. Each CDR3 protein is one row after TCRdb ran MiXCR on the reads. The sample lists hundreds of thousands of distinct CDR3 sequences, 55% to 70% occurring once. Sequenced: sorted CD4+, CD8+, or CD8+CD57+ T cells (not recorded which) from PBMCs. These receptors all stem from a human donor in good health, serving as a control.

The rearrangement uses TRBV29-1 and TRBJ1-5, with 11 bases lining up with TRBD1. The V and J ends lost 7 bases and 6 bases, in that order; junction bases with no gene match: 5. The CDR3 spans 13 residues. Per germline, CDR1 SQVTM and CDR2 ANQGSEA. CDR3: CSAGQGAGQPQHF. For the CDR3, the DNA is TGCAGCGCTGGACAGGGGGCAGGTCAGCCCCAGCATTTT. Complete variable domain (other parts from reference TRBV29-1 and TRBJ1-5): SAVISQKPSRDICQRGTSLTIQCQVDSQVTMMFWYRQQPGQSLTLIATANQGSEATYESGFVIDKFPISRPNLTFSTLTVSNMSPEDSSIYLCSAGQGAGQPQHFGDGTRLSIL.

The rearrangement joins TRBV7-3 to TRBJ2-7; D is unresolved. The CDR3 sequence is 12 residues long. Trimming took off 10 bases at V and 2 bases at J, with 12 bases between the two ends. CDR1 and CDR2 from the germline V gene are SGHTA and FQGTGA. The chain's CDR3 is CANSLGTYEQYF. The DNA for the CDR3 is TGTGCCAACAGTTTAGGTACCTACGAGCAGTACTTC.

Turning to this clonotype: Germline and junction disagree at one end, which may indicate a read error. V and J are TRBV7-7 and TRBJ1-1; possibly TRBD1 for D (5 bases). The CDR3 loop spans 14 amino acids. The germline gives CDR1 SSHAT, CDR2 FNYEAQ (reference sequence). The CDR3 bases are TGTGCCAGCAGCTTACTCAGGGTGACACTCCTACCAGTATTT. Translated: CASSLLRVTLLPVF.

The rearrangement uses TRBV12-3 or TRBV12-4 and TRBJ1-2; 7 nucleotides match TRBD1. This CDR3 region has 13 residues. V was pared by 6 bases and J by 7 bases, with 8 bases of the junction left unmatched. The CDR3 spells CASRQGQVSGYTF. CDR3 sequence (DNA): TGTGCCAGCAGGCAAGGACAGGTCTCTGGCTACACCTTC.

The V gene is TRBV20-1, the J gene TRBJ2-3, with a possible D match to TRBD1 (5 bases). The CDR3 consists of 12 residues. CDR1 is DFQATT and CDR2 is SNEGSKA in the germline V gene (reference sequence). The CDR3 coding sequence is TGCAGCGTTGAAGACCCCAGGGAATCTGAGTATTTT. Translating it yields CSVEDPRESEYF.

This clonotype appeared once. This sequence joins TRBV5-1 and TRBJ1-6; a weak D match, TRBD1 (5 bases). Per germline, CDR1 SGHRS and CDR2 YFSETQ. CDR3 length equals 14 residues. Trimming removed 0 bases at V and 11 bases at J, with 12 bases between. CDR3 in DNA: TGCGCCAGCAGCTTGGACAGGATGAACACACCCCTCCACTTT. Its translation is CASSLDRMNTPLHF. The complete variable domain, with remaining parts taken from reference TRBV5-1 and TRBJ1-6, reads KAGVTQTPRYLIKTRGQQVTLSCSPISGHRSVSWYQQTPGQGLQFLFEYFSETQRNKGNFPGRFSGRQFSNSRSEMNVSTLELGDSALYLCASSLDRMNTPLHFGNGTRLTVT.

In its sample, this clonotype was seen many times. The rearrangement links TRBV3-1 to TRBJ1-2; 7 positions agree with TRBD1. CDR1 is LGHDT and CDR2 is YNNKEL in the germline V gene (reference sequence). J gave up 4 bases and V 2 bases, and 4 bases lay outside the gene matches. The CDR3 spans 14 residues. The CDR3 protein is CASSQRGHSYGYTF. The DNA of the CDR3 is TGTGCCAGCAGCCAAAGGGGGCATAGCTATGGCTACACCTTC.

This clonotype was counted many times. The chain uses TRBV25-1 and TRBJ2-2, with D perhaps being TRBD1 or TRBD2 (5 bases each). The germline gives CDR1 MGHDK, CDR2 SYGVNS. This CDR3 spans 14 amino acids. V lost 6 bases to trimming and J lost 1 base, with 9 bases between them. CDR3 nucleotides: TGTGCCAGCAGCGGGACGTTGAACACCGGGGAGCTGTTTTTT. It is translated as CASSGTLNTGELFF.

The rearrangement uses TRBV11-3 and TRBJ1-4, with D uncertain. Germline V gene lookup returns CDR1 SGHNT and CDR2 YENEEA. This CDR3 is 15 amino acids long. The V end was cut by 1 base, the J end by 7 bases, with 13 bases between. The CDR3 DNA is TGTGCCAGCAGCTTAGGAGGGTCGGACGGTGAAAAACTGTTTTTT. Its protein is CASSLGGSDGEKLFF.

As concerns this clonotype: The conserved phenylalanine or tryptophan is not found at the CDR3 terminus, so this likely reflects a read error. This chain connects TRBV7-3 to TRBJ2-7; D possibly uses TRBD1 or TRBD2 (5 bases each). The J call is uncertain, as TRBJ2-1 better fits the DNA end. This CDR3 comprises 13 residues. CDR1 is SGHTA, CDR2 FQGTGA, per germline. The CDR3 here is CASSFGKGEEQFS. The CDR3 DNA reads as TGTGCCAGCAGCTTCGGGAAAGGGGAGGAGCAGTTCTCC.

This clonotype was observed a single time. The final CDR3 position lacks the conserved phenylalanine or tryptophan, pointing to a likely read error. The limits of the CDR3 on the DNA are not certain, so only TCRdb's listed CDR3 is given. The chain joins TRBV2 to TRBJ1-1. The V gene's germline CDR1 is SNHLY and CDR2 FYNNEI. The CDR3 length is 16 residues, termini included. The CDR3 is CASSRQGGITGEQVFV.

This clonotype was picked up a small number of times. The chain has TRBV4-2 and TRBJ2-6; a weak D match, TRBD1 (5 bases). V dropped 0 bases and J dropped 0 bases, with 6 bases sitting between them. CDR1 and CDR2 (germline): LGHNA, YNFKEQ. This CDR3 is built from 16 residues. As DNA, the CDR3 is TGTGCCAGCAGCCAAGATCAGGGCTCTGGGGCCAACGTCCTGACTTTC. Translating gives CASSQDQGSGANVLTF.

The V call is TRBV9, the J call TRBJ1-2, with D possibly being TRBD1 (5 bases). Trimming cost V 4 bases and J 2 bases, with 9 bases left between them. The germline V gene has CDR1 SGDLS and CDR2 YYNGEE. The CDR3 extends over 13 amino acids. The CDR3 sequence is CASSMPGNYGYTF. CDR3 bases: TGTGCCAGCAGCATGCCAGGGAACTATGGCTACACCTTC.

As concerns this clonotype: Germline and junction disagree at one end, which may indicate a read error. CDR3 DNA sequence: TGTGCCAGCAGCTTAAATGGGTATGAGACCACCAACTTC. It encodes CASSLNGYETTNF. The chain combines TRBV7-9 with TRBJ2-5; D is uncertain. This CDR3 comprises 13 residues. Germline lookup yields CDR1 SEHNR and CDR2 FQNEAQ (reference sequence).

Of note for this clonotype: One end of the junction fails to match germline, which may point to a read error. V usage is TRBV7-3 and J usage is TRBJ1-2; D ambiguous. Germline V CDR1 and CDR2: SGHTA, FQGTGA. CDR3 length equals 14 residues. CDR3 region: CAGRLDDGTNGYTF. The CDR3 DNA sequence: TGTGCCGGCAGGTTGGACGACGGCACCAATGGCTACACCTTC.

With regard to this clonotype: No conserved phenylalanine or tryptophan is present at the end of the CDR3, so a read error is the likely explanation. No DNA is shown, since the ends of the CDR3 on it are uncertain; the CDR3 is the one TCRdb lists. CDR3 amino acids: CATSQGPGAGYEQ. The V and J genes are TRBV7-2 and TRBJ1-2; whether TRBD1, the table's D call, matches the DNA was not checked. Germline V gives CDR1 SGHTA, CDR2 FQGNSA. The CDR3 spans 13 residues, counting both ends.

A note on this clonotype: One end of the junction varies from germline; a read error may be responsible. V is TRBV7-2 and J is TRBJ1-5; TRBD1 matches at 7 bases. Germline V gives CDR1 SGHTA, CDR2 FQGNSA. This CDR3 is built from 12 residues. This CDR3 is CASSQGTEIQHF. The CDR3 DNA follows: TGCGCCAGCAGCCAAGGGACAGAGATCCAGCATTTT.

This clonotype was seen a single time. One end of the junction varies from germline; a read error may be responsible. In nucleotides, the CDR3 is TGTGCCAGCAGCTTAGGACACAGGGGGCGCGGGGGCTACACCTTC. It yields the protein CASSLGHRGRGGYTF. J is TRBJ1-2 and V is TRBV5-1; 9 bases fit TRBD1. The CDR3 sequence is 15 residues long. Germline loops: CDR1 SGHRS, CDR2 YFSETQ.

On this clonotype: This likely comes from a read error, as the CDR3 has no conserved phenylalanine or tryptophan at its end. The V call is TRBV9, the J call TRBJ1-1, with D perhaps matching TRBD1 (5 bases). Germline V gene sequence: CDR1 SGDLS, CDR2 YYNGEE. V lost 1 base and J lost 2, with 12 bases in between. The CDR3 spans 15 residues. CDR3 sequence: CASSVSGQGNTEAFS. The CDR3, as DNA: TGTGCCAGCAGCGTATCTGGTCAGGGAAACACTGAAGCTTTCTCT.

This clonotype showed up many times. This chain links TRBV29-1 with TRBJ1-3; D is undetermined. The germline V gene has CDR1 SQVTM and CDR2 ANQGSEA. This CDR3 has 13 amino acids. Trimming removed 6 bases at V and 2 bases at J, with 11 bases between. The CDR3 nucleotides are TGCAGCGTCTTAAGTTCTGCTGGAAACACCATATATTTT. Translation gives CSVLSSAGNTIYF.

V and J are TRBV5-5 and TRBJ1-2; D call uncertain. Trimming shortened V by 2 bases and J by 4 bases, and 15 bases separated the two germline ends. Germline V gene sequence: CDR1 SGHKS, CDR2 YYEKEE (reference sequence). The CDR3 is made up of 15 amino acids. The CDR3 bases are TGTGCCAGCAGCTTACTCGGTGCCAGGACCTATGGCTACACCTTC. Its protein is CASSLLGARTYGYTF.

This clonotype showed up just a few times. The chain employs TRBV25-1 and TRBJ1-2; 9 nucleotides match TRBD1. This CDR3 region has 14 residues. Germline CDR1 MGHDK, CDR2 SYGVNS. The V and J ends lost 1 base and 8 bases, in that order; junction bases with no gene match: 5. This CDR3 is CASSEWDRDRGYTF. CDR3 nucleotides: TGTGCCAGCAGTGAATGGGACAGGGATCGGGGCTACACCTTC.

To note about this clonotype: The conserved phenylalanine or tryptophan normally closing the CDR3 is absent here, so this likely arose from a read error. It is unclear where the CDR3 begins or ends on the DNA, so no DNA is shown, and the CDR3 is as TCRdb lists it. The chain is built from TRBV7-2 and TRBJ1-4; the DNA was not used to check the table's D call, TRBD1. With termini counted, the CDR3 has 13 amino acids. The germline CDR1 and CDR2 sequences are SGHTA and FQGNSA. The CDR3 protein is CASRRDRSEKLFL.

The sample holds one count of this clonotype. The gene calls are TRBV7-2 and TRBJ2-2; TRBD2 is a possible D gene (5 bases). The germline gives CDR1 SGHTA, CDR2 FQGNSA. The CDR3 has 14 residues. Trimming left V 6 bases short and J 6 bases short, with 14 bases between. The CDR3: CASSLGEFAGELFF. The DNA for the CDR3 is TGTGCCAGCAGTCTCGGGGAATTCGCCGGGGAGCTGTTTTTT.

The chain is built from TRBV7-2 and TRBJ1-5, with no clear D. Germline loops: CDR1 SGHTA, CDR2 FQGNSA. The CDR3 extends over 14 amino acids. Trimming took 5 bases from V and 14 from J, leaving 22 bases between them. The CDR3 DNA follows: TGTGCCAGCAGCACAGCGACCGGCCTCCCCTACGAGCATTTT. Its translation is CASSTATGLPYEHF.

This clonotype was observed at least ten times. The CDR3 spells CASSWDSGNTEAFF. CDR3 sequence (DNA): TGTGCCAGCAGCTGGGACAGTGGGAACACTGAAGCTTTCTTT. This rearrangement joins TRBV6-1 to TRBJ1-1; 7 positions agree with TRBD1. The CDR3 loop spans 14 amino acids. The germline V gene encodes CDR1 MNHNS and CDR2 SASEGT. V gave up 6 bases and J gave up 1 base; unmatched junction bases: 5.

V and J are TRBV25-1 and TRBJ1-2; no definite D call. The CDR3 consists of 15 residues. Germline V lookup: CDR1 MGHDK, CDR2 SYGVNS. Trimming removed 2 bases from V and 4 bases from J, with 14 bases in between. CDR3 amino acids: CASSEANKGGYGYTF. The DNA for the CDR3 is TGTGCCAGCAGTGAAGCCAACAAGGGTGGCTATGGCTACACCTTC.

This chain uses TRBV24-1 with TRBJ2-2; 10 bases fit TRBD1. Germline V gene lookup returns CDR1 KGHDR and CDR2 SFDVKD. V lost 3 bases and J lost 5; bases outside the gene matches: 5. This CDR3 is built from 16 residues. CDR3 in DNA: TGTGCCACCAGTGATCTGACAGGGGGCGCGACCGGGGAGCTGTTTTTT. This sequence encodes CATSDLTGGATGELFF.

This clonotype was seen a single time. V is TRBV9 and J is TRBJ2-3; TRBD2 is a possible D gene (6 bases). Trimming stripped 3 bases from V and 10 bases from J, with 24 bases between. Germline CDR1 is SGDLS and CDR2 is YYNGEE. The CDR3 has 16 residues. The CDR3 bases are TGTGCCAGCAGCGACGGGACGAGCGCGGGGAAAGAAGCGCAGTATTTT. It specifies CASSDGTSAGKEAQYF. Combining the CDR3 with reference TRBV9 and TRBJ2-3 gives the whole variable domain DSGVTQTPKHLITATGQRVTLRCSPRSGDLSVYWYQQSLDQGLQFLIQYYNGEERAKGNILERFSAQQFPDLHSELNLSSLELGDSALYFCASSDGTSAGKEAQYFGPGTRLTVL.

This clonotype was found many times. The rearrangement joins TRBV3-1 to TRBJ2-2, with TRBD1 matching 8 bases. V was pared by 8 bases and J by 4 bases, with 3 bases of the junction left unmatched. The CDR3 extends over 13 amino acids. Germline lookup yields CDR1 LGHDT and CDR2 YNNKEL (reference sequence). The CDR3 sequence: CASCTGGTGELFF. DNA for the CDR3: TGTGCCAGCTGTACAGGGGGCACCGGGGAGCTGTTTTTT.

This clonotype was seen just once. The chain links TRBV9 to TRBJ2-7; D is perhaps TRBD1 (5 bases). The CDR3 totals 14 residues. The germline CDR1 and CDR2 sequences are SGDLS and YYNGEE. V was clipped by 4 bases and J by 13 bases, with 24 bases between them. This chain's CDR3 is CASSSGKTAYVLYF. DNA of the CDR3: TGTGCCAGCAGCTCAGGGAAGACCGCTTACGTGCTTTACTTC.

This clonotype was found many times. This chain links TRBV12-3 or TRBV12-4 with TRBJ1-1; D remains unclear. Trimming shortened V by 3 bases and J by 4 bases, and 9 bases separated the two germline ends. The length of the CDR3 is 13 residues. CDR3 loop: CASSFGGVTEAFF. In nucleotides, the CDR3 is TGTGCCAGCAGTTTCGGAGGCGTCACTGAAGCTTTCTTT.